This TCR beta chain is from a study of molecular identifiers for immune sequencing clone quantification. Points from the study as a whole: Over 99% of effector molecules, yet under 1% of naive-cell molecules, were held by clones above 20 RNA copies. In a background of about 1 million naive cells, spiked Jurkat TCR RNA from one cell was reportedly detectable.

Methods described previously, with TCR primers listed, were used for bulk TCR libraries. TCRdb independently ran MiXCR on the PCR reads; one entry per CDR3 protein. This sample yields 490,000 or so distinct CDR3 sequences, of which roughly 23% are seen a single time; approximately 0.8% belongs to the top ten. A CD8+CD4-CCR7+CD45RA+ phenotype served as the sorting definition for naive CD8 T cells. This CDR3 has 15 residues. Germline V lookup: CDR1 SGHRS, CDR2 YFSETQ. The V end lost 1 base, the J end lost 5 bases, and 16 bases lay between the germline ends. This clonotype was seen many times. Its matching antigen is unknown.

The chain carries TRBV5-1 and TRBJ2-7, with D maybe TRBD2 (5 bases). This TCR was sampled from a human donor in good health. Some libraries in this study had Jurkat cell RNA spiked in. Sequenced sample: naive CD8+ T cells from blood, with Jurkat cell RNA spiked in. The subset denotes: FACS-sorted CD8+CD4-CCR7+CD45RA+ naive T cells. CDR3 residues: CASSLRGYAGDEQYF. The CDR3 coding sequence is TGCGCCAGCAGCTTGAGAGGATACGCCGGGGACGAGCAGTACTTC. Drawing the rest from reference TRBV5-1 and TRBJ2-7, the complete variable domain is KAGVTQTPRYLIKTRGQQVTLSCSPISGHRSVSWYQQTPGQGLQFLFEYFSETQRNKGNFPGRFSGRQFSNSRSEMNVSTLELGDSALYLCASSLRGYAGDEQYFGPGTRLTVT.